This T cell receptor beta chain was retrieved from a study of a mutant IDH1 vaccine in newly diagnosed glioma. In the study overall: Vaccination began 4-6 weeks post radiotherapy alone, or with temozolomide cycles. Males made up approximately 62% and females about 40% of treated patients, whose mean age was roughly 40 years.

V was pared by 7 bases and J by 2 bases, with 8 bases between. Germline V lookup: CDR1 SQVTM, CDR2 ANQGSEA. The CDR3 has 12 amino acids. TCRdb keeps only in-frame clones here, not all; method: immunoSEQ multiplex PCR. The sample records tens of thousands of clones, around 87% being singletons. Comments on this clone: What it binds is unknown.

The time point: week 35, safety follow-up. A 20-mer mutant IDH1 peptide at 300 ug was injected subcutaneously with topical imiquimod. V is TRBV29-1 and J is TRBJ2-2; no reliable D call. The specimen comprised PBMCs, sampled from a glioma patient whose treatment included an IDH1 peptide vaccine. The sequence came from a man aged 25-40 years with glioma. The CDR3 bases are TGCAGCGGCTCGGGTAACACCGGGGAGCTGTTTTTT. It is translated as CSGSGNTGELFF.